The 21 T cell receptor beta chains below come from one sample, sequenced in a study of T cells after yellow fever vaccination. TCRdb recomputed calls from the 5' RACE reads with MiXCR, one row per CDR3 protein. Of about 320,000 distinct CDR3 sequences in the sample, around 4.5% were seen once. The sequenced sample was PBMCs, obtained 15 days after the yellow fever booster vaccination. The receptors here all came from a man between 18 and 29 years old who received the YFV17D yellow fever vaccine.

There are a few counts of this clonotype. The rearrangement links TRBV6-6 to TRBJ2-3; 9 nucleotides align to TRBD2. Germline-derived CDR1 and CDR2 are MNHNY and SVGAGI (reference sequence). The CDR3 spans 14 residues. Unmatched junction bases numbered 9, after V lost 10 bases and J lost 4 bases. Written as DNA, the CDR3 is TGTGCCACCACGGGGACTAGCTACTCAGATACGCAGTATTTT. Translating gives CATTGTSYSDTQYF.

This clonotype was counted between two and nine times. The rearrangement joins TRBV7-2 to TRBJ2-5; 8 bases match TRBD1. The V and J ends lost 6 bases and 4 bases, in that order; junction bases with no gene match: 7. This CDR3 spans 14 amino acids. Germline CDR1 is SGHTA and CDR2 is FQGNSA. DNA of the CDR3: TGTGCCAGCAGGCCAGGGGGCACGGGAGAGACCCAGTACTTC. It yields the protein CASRPGGTGETQYF.

The chain has TRBV7-2 and TRBJ1-1; the D gene is possibly TRBD1 (5 bases). Germline V gives CDR1 SGHTA, CDR2 FQGNSA. Deletions cut 6 bases from V and 4 bases from J, with 12 bases between. The CDR3 runs 13 residues. The CDR3 loop reads CASSSQRGTEAFF. CDR3 bases: TGTGCCAGCAGTTCTCAAAGGGGCACTGAAGCTTTCTTT.

This clonotype was picked up many times. V usage is TRBV15 and J usage is TRBJ1-5; D unclear. Germline V CDR1 and CDR2: LNHNV, YYDKDF (reference sequence). V lost 0 bases and J 9 bases, leaving 6 bases between the germline ends. The CDR3 has 12 amino acids. In DNA, the CDR3 is TGTGCCACCAGCAGAGAACGCGGGCCCCAGCATTTT. This sequence encodes CATSRERGPQHF.

V gene TRBV11-2 combines with J gene TRBJ2-3, with D unresolved. V lost 6 bases, J lost 3 bases, and 16 bases lay in between. Germline V gene data show CDR1 as SGHAT and CDR2 as FQNNGV. The CDR3 consists of 15 residues. This CDR3 is CASRPINRVTDTQYF. In nucleotides, the CDR3 is TGTGCCAGCAGACCTATAAACCGGGTGACAGATACGCAGTATTTT.

This rearrangement joins TRBV15 to TRBJ2-5, with TRBD1 matching 7 bases. From germline, CDR1 is LNHNV and CDR2 YYDKDF (reference sequence). The length of the CDR3 is 15 residues. After removal of 4 bases from V and 4 bases from J, the junction contained 9 bases not matched to a gene. Here the CDR3 reads CATSTQQGRVETQYF. The CDR3 bases are TGTGCCACCAGCACCCAACAGGGGAGAGTAGAGACCCAGTACTTC. Variable domain in full (rest from reference TRBV15 and TRBJ2-5): DAMVIQNPRYQVTQFGKPVTLSCSQTLNHNVMYWYQQKSSQAPKLLFHYYDKDFNNEADTPDNFQSRRPNTSFCFLDIRSPGLGDTAMYLCATSTQQGRVETQYFGPGTRLLVL.

This clonotype was seen only a few times. The chain uses TRBV4-3 and TRBJ2-5, with 10 bases lining up with TRBD1. Germline loops: CDR1 LGHNA, CDR2 YSLEER. The length of the CDR3 is 17 residues. The V segment lost 2 bases and the J segment 2 bases; nucleotides outside the gene matches: 8. For the CDR3, the DNA is TGCGCCAGCAGCCAAACCTGGGGGACAGGGGTACAAGAGACCCAGTACTTC. Residues: CASSQTWGTGVQETQYF.

This clonotype was found many times. The CDR3 region has the DNA TGCGCCAGCAGCTTGGGACCGACAGGGCTTAACACTGAAGCTTTCTTT. It specifies CASSLGPTGLNTEAFF. The rearrangement uses TRBV5-1 and TRBJ1-1, with 7 positions matching TRBD1. Trimming at V came to 0 bases and at J to 2 bases, leaving 7 bases not matched to a gene. Germline V lookup: CDR1 SGHRS, CDR2 YFSETQ. The CDR3 is 16 amino acids.

This clonotype was found many times. This chain uses TRBV5-1 with TRBJ2-3, with 8 bases that match TRBD2. The CDR3 extends over 16 amino acids. Germline V gene lookup returns CDR1 SGHRS and CDR2 YFSETQ. The V and J ends lost 0 bases and 0 bases, in that order; junction bases with no gene match: 3. The CDR3 here is CASSLGTGGSTDTQYF. Written as DNA, the CDR3 is TGCGCCAGCAGCTTGGGGACGGGGGGGAGCACAGATACGCAGTATTTT.

The sample holds many counts of this clonotype. J is TRBJ2-5 and V is TRBV6-6, with no clear D. With 6 bases removed from V and 5 bases from J, the gap between germline ends came to 13 bases. CDR1 is MNHNY, CDR2 SVGAGI, per germline (reference sequence). The CDR3 contains 13 residues. The CDR3 loop is CASSRRSMETQYF. CDR3 in DNA: TGTGCCAGCAGCCGCAGATCTATGGAGACCCAGTACTTC.

The chain joins TRBV3-1 to TRBJ2-1; the D is unclear. The CDR3 length is 16 residues. The V gene's germline CDR1 is LGHDT and CDR2 YNNKEL (reference sequence). Trimming removed 4 bases at V and 3 bases at J, with 16 bases between. The CDR3 protein is CASSPVDSPGYNEQFF. CDR3 in DNA: TGTGCCAGCAGCCCGGTCGACTCCCCCGGCTACAATGAGCAGTTCTTC.

The V call is TRBV2, the J call TRBJ2-7, with 10 bases lining up with TRBD1. The germline CDR1 and CDR2 sequences are SNHLY and FYNNEI. V shed 3 bases, J shed 7 bases, and the junction held 9 bases outside the gene matches. CDR3 length: 15 residues. The CDR3, as DNA: TGTGCCAGCAGTGAGGGGACAGGGGCCCTTCGAGAGCAGTACTTC. Its protein product is CASSEGTGALREQYF.

This clonotype was counted ten times or more. V usage is TRBV7-6 and J usage is TRBJ1-2; perhaps TRBD1 as D (5 bases). V was pared by 0 bases and J by 4 bases, with 9 bases between. CDR3 length: 14 amino acids. Germline CDR1 reads SGHVS; CDR2 reads FNYEAQ. The CDR3 sequence is CASSLAGEPYGYTF. CDR3 bases: TGTGCCAGCAGCTTAGCAGGGGAACCCTATGGCTACACCTTC.

The table lists this clonotype with many counts. This chain uses TRBV12-3 or TRBV12-4 with TRBJ1-2; D perhaps matches TRBD1 (5 bases). The CDR3 has 15 residues. V was cut by 0 bases and J by 7 bases, with 15 bases left in between. CDR3 amino acids: CASSLARGWYGGYTF. The CDR3 nucleotides are TGTGCCAGCAGTTTAGCGCGGGGCTGGTACGGTGGCTACACCTTC.

This clonotype appeared many times. V gene TRBV20-1 combines with J gene TRBJ2-3; 7 bases are shared with TRBD2. The V segment lost 4 bases and the J segment 5 bases; nucleotides outside the gene matches: 6. Germline V gene data show CDR1 as DFQATT and CDR2 as SNEGSKA (reference sequence). The CDR3 length is 13 residues. The CDR3 protein is CSANRGDQDTQYF. CDR3 nucleotide sequence: TGCAGTGCTAACCGGGGGGATCAAGATACGCAGTATTTT.

There are many counts of this clonotype. The rearrangement joins TRBV4-1 to TRBJ2-7, with D possibly being TRBD2 (5 bases). Germline-derived CDR1 and CDR2 are MGHRA and YSYEKL. V gave up 0 bases and J gave up 4 bases, with 7 bases separating them. The CDR3 sequence is 13 residues long. DNA of the CDR3: TGCGCCAGCAGCCAAGAGACGGGATACGAGCAGTACGTC. This gives the protein CASSQETGYEQYV.

This clonotype has ten or more counts. The rearrangement uses TRBV3-1 and TRBJ1-1; weak D call: TRBD1 (6 bases). Germline V CDR1 and CDR2: LGHDT, YNNKEL (reference sequence). This CDR3 spans 17 amino acids. The V end was cut by 8 bases, the J end by 0 bases, with 22 bases between. CDR3: CASSYRPRGVMNTEAFF. CDR3 bases: TGTGCCAGCTCCTATCGGCCCAGGGGCGTCATGAACACTGAAGCTTTCTTT.

This clonotype has ten or more counts. The rearrangement uses TRBV5-1 and TRBJ1-5, with 7 bases lining up with TRBD1. Germline V lookup: CDR1 SGHRS, CDR2 YFSETQ. J lost 1 base, V lost 5 bases, and 6 bases had no gene match. The CDR3 loop spans 15 amino acids. Written as DNA, the CDR3 is TGCGCCAGCAGACGCGACAGGGACAGCAATCAGCCCCAGCATTTT. Translated, it gives CASRRDRDSNQPQHF.

This clonotype was counted between two and nine times. The genes are TRBV28 and TRBJ2-1; 8 bases match TRBD1. The CDR3 has 15 amino acids. Trimming took 4 bases from V and 9 from J; bases not matched to a gene: 11. Germline V gene lookup returns CDR1 MDHEN and CDR2 SYDVKM. The chain's CDR3 is CASSSAGTGSIEQFF. In DNA, the CDR3 is TGTGCCAGCAGTTCTGCCGGGACAGGTAGCATTGAGCAGTTCTTC.

V gene TRBV7-2 combines with J gene TRBJ2-7; no reliable D call. From germline, CDR1 is SGHTA and CDR2 FQGNSA. Trimming pared 3 bases from V and 4 bases from J, leaving 10 bases between. This CDR3 has 13 amino acids. CDR3 protein: CASSFGWGYEQYV. CDR3 bases: TGTGCCAGCAGCTTCGGTTGGGGATACGAGCAGTACGTC.

This clonotype has ten or more counts. This chain joins TRBV4-1 and TRBJ1-2; TRBD1 matches 9 bases. The V gene end was trimmed by 4 bases and the J gene end by 4 bases; junction bases not matched to a gene: 4. Germline CDR1 MGHRA, CDR2 YSYEKL. CDR3 length: 14 amino acids. The CDR3 DNA reads TGCGCCAGCAGCCCGGGACAGGGAACCTATGGCTACACCTTC. It yields the protein CASSPGQGTYGYTF.